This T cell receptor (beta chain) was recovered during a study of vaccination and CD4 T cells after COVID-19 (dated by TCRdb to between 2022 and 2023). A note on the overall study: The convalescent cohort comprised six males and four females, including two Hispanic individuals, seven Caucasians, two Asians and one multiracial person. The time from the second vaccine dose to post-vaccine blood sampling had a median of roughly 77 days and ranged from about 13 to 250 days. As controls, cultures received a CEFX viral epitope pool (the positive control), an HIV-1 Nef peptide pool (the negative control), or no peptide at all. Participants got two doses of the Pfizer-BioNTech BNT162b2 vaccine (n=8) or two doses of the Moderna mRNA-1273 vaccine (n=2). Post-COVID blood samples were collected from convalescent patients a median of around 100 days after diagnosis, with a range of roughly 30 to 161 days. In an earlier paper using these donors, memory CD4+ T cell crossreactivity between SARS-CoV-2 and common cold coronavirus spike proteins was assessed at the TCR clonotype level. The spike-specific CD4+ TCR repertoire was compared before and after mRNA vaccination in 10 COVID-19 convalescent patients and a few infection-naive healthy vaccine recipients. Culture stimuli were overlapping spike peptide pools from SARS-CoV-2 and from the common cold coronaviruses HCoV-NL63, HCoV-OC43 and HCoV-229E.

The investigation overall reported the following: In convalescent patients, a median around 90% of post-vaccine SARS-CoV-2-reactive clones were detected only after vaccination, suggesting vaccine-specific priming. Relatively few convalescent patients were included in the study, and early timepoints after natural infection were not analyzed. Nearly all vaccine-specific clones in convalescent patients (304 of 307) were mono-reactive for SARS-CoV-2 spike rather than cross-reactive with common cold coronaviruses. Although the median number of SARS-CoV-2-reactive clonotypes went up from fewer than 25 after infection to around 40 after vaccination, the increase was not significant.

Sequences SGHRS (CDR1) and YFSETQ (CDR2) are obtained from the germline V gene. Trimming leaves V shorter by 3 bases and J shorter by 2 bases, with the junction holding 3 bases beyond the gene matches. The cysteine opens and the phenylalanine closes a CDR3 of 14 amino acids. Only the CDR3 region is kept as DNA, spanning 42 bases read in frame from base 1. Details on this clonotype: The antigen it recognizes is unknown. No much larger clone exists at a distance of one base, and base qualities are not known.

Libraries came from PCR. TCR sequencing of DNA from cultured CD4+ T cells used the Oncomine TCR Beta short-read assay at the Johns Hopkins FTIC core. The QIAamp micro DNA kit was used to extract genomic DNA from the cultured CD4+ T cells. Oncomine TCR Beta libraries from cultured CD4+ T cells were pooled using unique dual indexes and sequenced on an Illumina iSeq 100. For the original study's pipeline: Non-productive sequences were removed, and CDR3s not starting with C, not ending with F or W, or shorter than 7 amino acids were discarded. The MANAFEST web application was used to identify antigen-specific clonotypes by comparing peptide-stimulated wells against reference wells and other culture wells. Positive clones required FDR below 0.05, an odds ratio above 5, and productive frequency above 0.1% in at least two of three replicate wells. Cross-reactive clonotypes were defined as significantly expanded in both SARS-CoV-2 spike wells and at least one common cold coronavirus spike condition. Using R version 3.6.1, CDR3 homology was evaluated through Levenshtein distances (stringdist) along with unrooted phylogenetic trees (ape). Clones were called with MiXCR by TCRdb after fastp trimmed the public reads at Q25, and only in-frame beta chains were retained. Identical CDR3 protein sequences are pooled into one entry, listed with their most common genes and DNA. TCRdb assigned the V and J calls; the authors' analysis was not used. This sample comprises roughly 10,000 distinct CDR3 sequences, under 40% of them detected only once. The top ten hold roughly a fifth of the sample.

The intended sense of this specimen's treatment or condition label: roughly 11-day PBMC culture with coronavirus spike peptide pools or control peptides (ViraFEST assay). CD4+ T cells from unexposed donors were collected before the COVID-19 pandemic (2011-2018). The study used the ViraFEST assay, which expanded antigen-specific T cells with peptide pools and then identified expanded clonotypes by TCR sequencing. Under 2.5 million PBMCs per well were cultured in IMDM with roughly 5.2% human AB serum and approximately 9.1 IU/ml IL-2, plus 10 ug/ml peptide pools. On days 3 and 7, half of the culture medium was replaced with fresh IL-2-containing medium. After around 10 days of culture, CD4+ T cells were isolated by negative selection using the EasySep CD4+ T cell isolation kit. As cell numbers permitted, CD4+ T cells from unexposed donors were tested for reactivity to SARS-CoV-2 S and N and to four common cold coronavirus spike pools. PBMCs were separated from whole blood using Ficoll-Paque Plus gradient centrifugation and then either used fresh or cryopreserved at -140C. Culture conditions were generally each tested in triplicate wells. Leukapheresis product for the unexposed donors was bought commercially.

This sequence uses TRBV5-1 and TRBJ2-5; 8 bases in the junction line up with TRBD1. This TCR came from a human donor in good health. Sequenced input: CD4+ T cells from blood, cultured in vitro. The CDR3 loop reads CASSSQGGQETQYF. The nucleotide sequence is TGCGCCAGCAGCTCACAGGGGGGTCAAGAGACCCAGTACTTC.